This TCR beta chain was captured by sequencing in a study of beta chain features in type 1 diabetes. The CDR3 runs to 13 residues. Germline V gives CDR1 LGHNA, CDR2 YSLEER. V shed 4 bases and J 6 bases; nucleotides not matched to a gene: 2. Investigators reverse transcribed all isolated RNA, so they sequenced expressed TCRB transcripts. TCRdb's copy holds only in-frame clones and misses some; the assay was immunoSEQ multiplex PCR. Of 140,000 or so clones listed, less than 11% are singletons. This receptor was obtained from a man aged 18 to 30 in good health. The genes are TRBV4-3 and TRBJ1-2, with 10 bases lining up with TRBD1. The sequenced material came from naive CD4+ T cells from blood. The CDR3 DNA reads as TGCGCCAGCAGCCGGACAGGGGGTAATGGCTACACCTTC. As protein: CASSRTGGNGYTF.